Listed below are T cell receptor beta chains from one sample, sequenced in a study of regulatory T cells in long-lasting Graves disease. TCRdb used MiXCR to reprocess the multiplex PCR reads, holding one entry per CDR3 protein. The sample shows 550,000 to 600,000 distinct CDR3 sequences, about 16% of them seen only once. Another study also made use of these data, one on T cells in Graves' hyperthyroidism and ophthalmopathy.

Source: peripheral blood mononuclear cells (PBMCs), taken at new diagnosis, from a patient treated with antithyroid drugs. The receptor set was obtained from a man in his late teens or twenties with Graves disease. Both conserved end residues are part of each CDR3. A D gene is named only where the DNA matches it firmly. Rows give clone size only sometimes, using once, few, many, or a class for an expanded clone.

cdr3_nt	cdr3_aa	v_call	j_call	clone_size	d_call	cdr3_length
TGCAGTGCTAGAGGGACTAGCGGGTTTAACACCGGGGAGCTGTTTTTT	CSARGTSGFNTGELFF	TRBV20-1	TRBJ2-2	few	TRBD2	16
TGTGCCAGCAGTTTAAGGGGACTAGCCCCCTACGAGCAGTACTTC	CASSLRGLAPYEQYF	TRBV27	TRBJ2-7	many	TRBD2	15
TGTGCCAGCAGCCTTCCGGGCTCCAGCTCCTACAATGAGCAGTTCTTC	CASSLPGSSSYNEQFF	TRBV9	TRBJ2-1	-	-	16
TGTGCCAGCAGCGTAGACACAGCTTCCTACAATGAGCAGTTCTTC	CASSVDTASYNEQFF	TRBV9	TRBJ2-1	few	-	15
TGCGCCAGCCGGAGGGAGCGGGCGTCGGCGGAGCAGTTCTTC	CASRRERASAEQFF	TRBV5-1	TRBJ2-1	few	-	14
TGTGCCAGCGGTCGTTCGGGGGAGGGCCATGAGCAGTTCTTC	CASGRSGEGHEQFF	TRBV3-1	TRBJ2-1	many	TRBD2	14
TGTGCCAGCTCATCCAAAAGCGGGAGCAACACCGGGGAGCTGTTTTTT	CASSSKSGSNTGELFF	TRBV18	TRBJ2-2	-	TRBD2	16
TGTGCCAGCAGTGACCGCCCGCCGGCAGCAAACTATGGCTACACCTTC	CASSDRPPAANYGYTF	TRBV6-1	TRBJ1-2	many	-	16
TGTGCTAGTGGTGTGGGCACTTCGGGAGGCACTGAAGCTTTCTTT	CASGVGTSGGTEAFF	TRBV12-5	TRBJ1-1	-	-	15
TGTGCCAGCCTGAGGTCCGGGGGTTGGCAGTATTTT	CASLRSGGWQYF	TRBV12-3/TRBV12-4	TRBJ2-3	many	-	12
TGTGCCAGCAGCTCAGCTGGCTATGAGCAGTTCTTC	CASSSAGYEQFF	TRBV7-8	TRBJ2-1	many	-	12
TGCAGTGCTACCGGGACAGCCACGTACGAGCAGTACTTC	CSATGTATYEQYF	TRBV20-1	TRBJ2-7	many	TRBD1	13
TGTGCCAGCAGCCCCGGGGGGGGGGGCCTTAACTATGGCTACACCTTC	CASSPGGGGLNYGYTF	TRBV6-1	TRBJ1-2	many	-	16
TGTGCCAGCAGCCCGACAGTATACGGGAGCGAGCAGTACTTC	CASSPTVYGSEQYF	TRBV27	TRBJ2-7	many	-	14
TGCAGTGCTAGAGGTTCGGGAAAGACCCAGTACTTC	CSARGSGKTQYF	TRBV20-1	TRBJ2-5	many	-	12
TGCAGTGCCACCCCGCTTAGCGGGCTGAGCACAGATACGCAGTATTTT	CSATPLSGLSTDTQYF	TRBV20-1	TRBJ2-3	many	TRBD2	16
TGTGCCAGCAGCTTAGCGGGACTAGCGACAGATACGCAGTATTTT	CASSLAGLATDTQYF	TRBV7-3	TRBJ2-3	many	TRBD2	15
TGCAGCGTTAGAGGGGCTAGCGGAGGTTCGGGCGAGCAGTACTTC	CSVRGASGGSGEQYF	TRBV29-1	TRBJ2-7	once	TRBD2	15
TGTGCCACCAGCAGAGATTTCTACGCTAGCGGGAGGGTATCCTACAATGAGCAGTTCTTC	CATSRDFYASGRVSYNEQFF	TRBV15	TRBJ2-1	few	TRBD2	20
TGTGCCAGCAGCTTAGACCATGGTCTAGCGGGATCCTACGAGCAGTACTTC	CASSLDHGLAGSYEQYF	TRBV11-2	TRBJ2-7	many	TRBD2	17
TGTGCCAGTAGTCCTGCTCTCGCAGGGGGCATCTACGAGCAGTACTTC	CASSPALAGGIYEQYF	TRBV19	TRBJ2-7	-	TRBD1	16
TGTGCCAGCAGTGAAGCGGGGCGGGGACTCCTGAACACTGAAGCTTTCTTT	CASSEAGRGLLNTEAFF	TRBV6-2/TRBV6-3	TRBJ1-1	few	-	17
TGTGCCAGCGAGGGGCCTAACTATGGCTACACCTTC	CASEGPNYGYTF	TRBV2	TRBJ1-2	-	-	12
TGCAGTGCTCGGGCAGCCTACGAGCAGTACTTC	CSARAAYEQYF	TRBV20-1	TRBJ2-7	many	-	11
TGTGCCAGCAGCGTAGGACCGGCTAAATCTAGGAACAATGAGCAGTTCTTC	CASSVGPAKSRNNEQFF	TRBV9	TRBJ2-1	-	-	17
TGCGCCAGCAGCTCGGACAGGGACTCCTACGAGCAGTACTTC	CASSSDRDSYEQYF	TRBV5-1	TRBJ2-7	-	TRBD1	14
TGTGCCAGCAGCCCTCTGGGGAAGCGGGGCACAACCTACGAGCAGTACTTC	CASSPLGKRGTTYEQYF	TRBV11-2	TRBJ2-7	many	TRBD2	17
TGTGCCAGCAGTGGCGGACACCTTCTAGCCAAAAACATTCAGTACTTC	CASSGGHLLAKNIQYF	TRBV6-1	TRBJ2-4	few	-	16
TGCAGTGCGATCCGGACTAGCGGTGCGGATACGCAGTATTTT	CSAIRTSGADTQYF	TRBV20-1	TRBJ2-3	once	TRBD2	14
TGTGCCAGCAGTCGGGGCATACACAATGAGCAGTTCTTC	CASSRGIHNEQFF	TRBV27	TRBJ2-1	few	-	13
TGTGCCAGCAGTGAAGGTCCCGCTTTTCTAGGCTACGAGCAGTACTTC	CASSEGPAFLGYEQYF	TRBV2	TRBJ2-7	many	-	16
TGTGCCAGCAGTTTTGCGACAGGGAACACCGGGGAGCTGTTTTTT	CASSFATGNTGELFF	TRBV6-5	TRBJ2-2	-	-	15
TGTGCCAGCAGCTTACGGACTCTATACAATGAGCAGTTCTTC	CASSLRTLYNEQFF	TRBV13	TRBJ2-1	-	-	14
TGTGCCAGCAGCCCCTCGTCGGGGGCGCGAGGCGAGCAGTACTTC	CASSPSSGARGEQYF	TRBV7-6	TRBJ2-7	many	-	15
TGTGCCAGCAGGCGTCGGGTTCTGGGGTCCTACAATGAGCAGTTCTTC	CASRRRVLGSYNEQFF	TRBV2	TRBJ2-1	-	-	16
TGTGCCTGGAGCGGGGAGGTCTATGGCTACACCTTC	CAWSGEVYGYTF	TRBV30	TRBJ1-2	few	-	12
TGTGCCAGCAAGAAAGCGACAGATTTTTTTTACGAGCAGTACTTC	CASKKATDFFYEQYF	TRBV6-2/TRBV6-3	TRBJ2-7	few	-	15
TGCGCCAGCAGATTGGGACAGGCCGGGTACGAGCAGTACTTC	CASRLGQAGYEQYF	TRBV4-1	TRBJ2-7	few	TRBD1	14
TGTGCCAGCAGTTCTTGGGACAGTCGATTATCCTACGAGCAGTACTTC	CASSSWDSRLSYEQYF	TRBV12-3/TRBV12-4	TRBJ2-7	few	TRBD1	16
TGTGCCAGCAGTTCACTTGGGGTCAGGGACGCCCCTAACTATGGCTACACCTTC	CASSSLGVRDAPNYGYTF	TRBV6-2/TRBV6-3	TRBJ1-2	-	-	18
TGTGCCAGCAGGGAGTTCGCCTCCGAGACCCAGTACTTC	CASREFASETQYF	TRBV6-1	TRBJ2-5	few	-	13
TGCAGTGCTCTTAGCGGGGACTCCTACGAGCAGTACTTC	CSALSGDSYEQYF	TRBV20-1	TRBJ2-7	many	TRBD2	13
TGCAGTGTAGGGACAGGGGATATTGGGGGCTACACCTTC	CSVGTGDIGGYTF	TRBV20-1	TRBJ1-2	few	TRBD1	13
TGCGCCAGCAGCCCGGGAGCAAACAGGCTGAACACTGAAGCTTTCTTT	CASSPGANRLNTEAFF	TRBV5-1	TRBJ1-1	many	-	16
TGCAGTGCTCTCAGCTTCTACGAGCAGTACTTC	CSALSFYEQYF	TRBV20-1	TRBJ2-7	many	-	11
TGTGCCAGCAGCCGATTCGGGACAGACAATGAGCAGTTCTTC	CASSRFGTDNEQFF	TRBV7-9	TRBJ2-1	-	TRBD1	14
TGTGCCAGCAGTTACGAGAAGACCTTACAGTTCTTC	CASSYEKTLQFF	TRBV6-5	TRBJ2-1	many	-	12